The rows below give T cell receptor beta chains drawn from one sample of a study of OX40 agonist ivuxolimab in advanced cancers. The data were produced by immunoSEQ multiplex PCR, yet TCRdb's version contains in-frame clones alone and is incomplete. The table has almost 90,000 clones, around 90% seen once; the top ten hold around 0.71%. Here the sequenced sample was CD4+ or CD8+ T cells sorted from blood, taken in a trial of the OX40 agonist ivuxolimab. These receptors all stem from an adult with an advanced solid tumor such as melanoma, head and neck, liver or kidney cancer. Each CDR3 is given with its conserved first and last residue. Each record gives: V gene, clone size, J gene, D gene, CDR3 protein, CDR3 DNA. The D gene is left open where the match is weak. Rows may omit the clone size; those that give it use once, few, many or a size class.

TRBV7-2	NA	TRBJ2-2	TRBD2	CASSLAGEPPGELFF	TGTGCCAGCAGCTTGGCGGGAGAGCCCCCCGGGGAGCTGTTTTTT
TRBV9	once	TRBJ2-2	NA	CASSVGLFTGELFF	TGTGCCAGCAGCGTAGGTCTGTTCACCGGGGAGCTGTTTTTT
TRBV28	NA	TRBJ1-5	NA	CASSLGRSGNQPQHF	TGTGCCAGCAGTTTGGGTAGGAGTGGCAATCAGCCCCAGCATTTT
TRBV2	NA	TRBJ2-5	NA	CASSPQETQYF	TGTGCCAGCAGTCCACAGGAGACCCAGTACTTC
TRBV29-1	NA	TRBJ2-1	NA	CSVEKQQYNEQFF	TGCAGCGTTGAAAAACAGCAATACAATGAGCAGTTCTTC
TRBV5-1	NA	TRBJ2-5	NA	CASTIERGETQYF	TGCGCCAGCACGATTGAGAGGGGAGAGACCCAGTACTTC
TRBV19	NA	TRBJ2-1	TRBD1	CASKPGQGWNEQFF	TGTGCCAGTAAACCGGGACAGGGGTGGAATGAGCAGTTCTTC
TRBV6-5	NA	TRBJ1-1	NA	CASSPGGAFNTEAFF	TGTGCCAGCAGCCCTGGCGGGGCTTTTAACACTGAAGCTTTCTTT
TRBV7-8	NA	TRBJ1-5	NA	CASSFRTGSGGQPQHF	TGTGCCAGCAGCTTTAGGACTGGGTCTGGCGGTCAGCCCCAGCATTTT
TRBV6-5	NA	TRBJ2-3	NA	CASSYSIGQSTDTQYF	TGTGCCAGCAGTTACTCGATAGGGCAGAGTACAGATACGCAGTATTTT
TRBV5-8	NA	TRBJ2-5	NA	CASSNPGHGPETQYF	TGTGCCAGCAGCAACCCGGGCCATGGGCCAGAGACCCAGTACTTC
TRBV18	NA	TRBJ2-4	NA	CASSPRDGKNIQYF	TGTGCCAGCTCACCCCGGGATGGCAAAAACATTCAGTACTTC
TRBV10-3	NA	TRBJ1-2	TRBD1	CATRTGGLYGYTF	TGTGCCACACGGACAGGGGGACTCTATGGCTACACCTTC
TRBV6-1	once	TRBJ2-6	NA	CATTRAASGANVLTF	TGTGCCACCACGAGGGCGGCTTCTGGGGCCAACGTCCTGACTTTC
TRBV15	NA	TRBJ2-1	TRBD1	CATSRTGFYEQFF	TGTGCCACCAGCAGGACAGGGTTCTATGAGCAGTTCTTC
TRBV4-3	NA	TRBJ2-7	NA	CASSQDLVPTYEQYF	TGCGCCAGCAGCCAAGATTTGGTCCCAACCTACGAGCAGTACTTC
TRBV5-1	NA	TRBJ1-2	NA	CASSPSGPPNYGYTF	TGCGCCAGCAGCCCCTCGGGGCCTCCTAACTATGGCTACACCTTC
TRBV10-3	NA	TRBJ1-1	NA	CAISDRGNTEAFF	TGTGCCATCAGTGACAGGGGTAACACTGAAGCTTTCTTT
TRBV10-3	NA	TRBJ2-5	TRBD1	CAISEGTVEETQYF	TGTGCCATCAGTGAGGGGACAGTAGAAGAGACCCAGTACTTC
TRBV5-4	NA	TRBJ1-2	NA	CASSLVGRAADGYTF	TGTGCCAGCAGCTTGGTGGGGAGGGCGGCGGATGGCTACACCTTC
TRBV29-1	NA	TRBJ2-7	TRBD2	CSVTGLAGGTYEQYF	TGCAGCGTTACGGGACTAGCGGGAGGAACCTACGAGCAGTACTTC
TRBV30	NA	TRBJ2-5	NA	CAWSEQVTQETQYF	TGTGCCTGGAGTGAACAGGTAACCCAAGAGACCCAGTACTTC
TRBV18	NA	TRBJ1-4	NA	CASSPGSPNEKLFF	TGTGCCAGCTCACCAGGGAGTCCTAATGAAAAACTGTTTTTT
TRBV6-6	NA	TRBJ2-4	TRBD2	CASTPASGKNIQYF	TGTGCCAGCACTCCTGCTAGCGGCAAAAACATTCAGTACTTC